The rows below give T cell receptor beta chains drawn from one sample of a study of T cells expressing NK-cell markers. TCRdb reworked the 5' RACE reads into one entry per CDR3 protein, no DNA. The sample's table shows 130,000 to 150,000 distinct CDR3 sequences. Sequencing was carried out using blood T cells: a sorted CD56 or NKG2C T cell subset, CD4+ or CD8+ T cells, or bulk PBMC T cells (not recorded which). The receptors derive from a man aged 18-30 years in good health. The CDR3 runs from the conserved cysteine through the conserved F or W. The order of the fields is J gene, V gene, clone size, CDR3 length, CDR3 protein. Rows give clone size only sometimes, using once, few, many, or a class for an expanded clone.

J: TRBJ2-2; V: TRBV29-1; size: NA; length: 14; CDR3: CSVERAGGTGELFF
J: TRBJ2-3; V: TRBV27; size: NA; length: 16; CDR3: CASSLSEMPSTDTQYF
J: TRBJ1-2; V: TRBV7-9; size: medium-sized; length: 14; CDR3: CASSLLEAGYGYTF
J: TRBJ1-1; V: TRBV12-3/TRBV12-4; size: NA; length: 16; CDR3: CASSPTGRGGVTEAFF
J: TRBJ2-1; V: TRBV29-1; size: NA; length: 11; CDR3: CSGDSAGEQFF
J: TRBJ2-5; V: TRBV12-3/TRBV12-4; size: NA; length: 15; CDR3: CASSGPGQGEETQYF
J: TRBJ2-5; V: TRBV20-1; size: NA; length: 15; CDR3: CSARTLASGQETQYF
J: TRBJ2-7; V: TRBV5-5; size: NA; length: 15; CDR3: CASSLAWTGIYEQYF
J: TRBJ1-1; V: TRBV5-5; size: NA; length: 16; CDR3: CASSASRSGFGTEAFF
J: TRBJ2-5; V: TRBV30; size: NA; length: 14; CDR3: CAWRETGGEETQYF
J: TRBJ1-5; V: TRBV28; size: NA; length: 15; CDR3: CASSRTGVGDQPQHF
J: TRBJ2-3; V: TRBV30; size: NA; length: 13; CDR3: CAWSDRGPDTQYF
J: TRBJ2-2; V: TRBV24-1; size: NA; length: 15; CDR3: CATSGLEGYTGELFF
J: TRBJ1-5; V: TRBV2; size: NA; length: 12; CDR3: CASRAHGEPQHF
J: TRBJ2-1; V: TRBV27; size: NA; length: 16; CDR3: CASGQRSVSLYNEQFF
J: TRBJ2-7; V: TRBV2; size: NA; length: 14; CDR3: CASSESLGAYEQYF
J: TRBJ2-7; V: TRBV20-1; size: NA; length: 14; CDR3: CSARDRADFYEQYF
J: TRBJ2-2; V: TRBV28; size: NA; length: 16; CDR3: CASSHETGKNTGELFF
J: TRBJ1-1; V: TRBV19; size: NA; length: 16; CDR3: CASSIGPLRLNDEAFF
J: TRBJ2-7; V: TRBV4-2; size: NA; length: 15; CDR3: CASSQEGSGSYEQYF
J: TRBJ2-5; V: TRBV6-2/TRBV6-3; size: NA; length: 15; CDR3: CASRTRDRGGETQYF
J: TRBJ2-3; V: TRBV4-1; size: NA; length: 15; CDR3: CASSLGTVSTDTQYF
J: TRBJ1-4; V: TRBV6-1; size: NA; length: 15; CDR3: CASSPQRYGNEKLFF
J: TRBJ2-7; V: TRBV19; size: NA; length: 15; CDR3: CASSYASGPIYEQYF
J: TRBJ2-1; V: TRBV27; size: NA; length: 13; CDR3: CASREGLSNEQFF
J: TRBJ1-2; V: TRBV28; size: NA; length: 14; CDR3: CASSRGTGGFGYTF
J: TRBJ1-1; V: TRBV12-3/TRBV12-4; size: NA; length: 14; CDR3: CASSFYGVGTEAFF